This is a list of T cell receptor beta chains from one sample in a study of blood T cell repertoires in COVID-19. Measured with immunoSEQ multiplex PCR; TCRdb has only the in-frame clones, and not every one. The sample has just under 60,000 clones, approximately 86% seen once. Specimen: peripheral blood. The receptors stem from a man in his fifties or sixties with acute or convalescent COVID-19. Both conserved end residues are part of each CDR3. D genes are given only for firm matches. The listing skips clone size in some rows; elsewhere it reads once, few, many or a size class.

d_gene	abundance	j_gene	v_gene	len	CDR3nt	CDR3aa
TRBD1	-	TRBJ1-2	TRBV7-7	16	TGTGCTAGCAGCTTAGCCGGGACAGGGGCTCGGGATGGCTACACCTTC	CASSLAGTGARDGYTF
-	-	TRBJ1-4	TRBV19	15	TGTGCCAGTAGTGGGGTATGGACAGAGAGGGAAAAACTGTTTTTT	CASSGVWTEREKLFF
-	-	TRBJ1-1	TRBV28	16	TGTGCCAGCAGTTCGTCGAGGGCATCCCTAAACACTGAAGCTTTCTTT	CASSSSRASLNTEAFF
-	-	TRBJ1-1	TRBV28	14	TGTGCCAGCAGTTCCCAGGTGGGGCCGAACTTCGCTTTCTTT	CASSSQVGPNFAFF
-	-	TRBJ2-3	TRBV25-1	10	TGTGCCAGCAGGGCGAGCGGGCAGTATTTT	CASRASGQYF
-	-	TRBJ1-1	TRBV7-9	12	TGTGCCAGCACCATTAGGGGCACTGAAGCTTTCTTT	CASTIRGTEAFF
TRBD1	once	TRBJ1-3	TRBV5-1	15	TGCGCCAGCAGCGCCTCGACAGGGGACGGAAACACCATATATTTT	CASSASTGDGNTIYF
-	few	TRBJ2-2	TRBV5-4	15	TGTGCCAGCATTCCGGCCCCGGGATACACCGGGGAGCTGTTTTTT	CASIPAPGYTGELFF
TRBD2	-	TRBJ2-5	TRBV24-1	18	TGTGCCACCAGTGATCGTGGAGGGACTAGCGGGAGCCGAGAGACCCAGTACTTC	CATSDRGGTSGSRETQYF
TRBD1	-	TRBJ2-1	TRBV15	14	TGTGCCACCAGCAGAGAACAGGGGGCTAATGAGCAGTTCTTC	CATSREQGANEQFF
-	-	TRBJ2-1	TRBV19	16	TGTGCCACAGGGCCCCTAGCGTTGAGCTCCTACAATGAGCAGTTCTTC	CATGPLALSSYNEQFF
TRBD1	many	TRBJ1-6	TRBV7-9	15	TGTGCCAGCAGCCCGGGACAGAGCTATAATTCACCCCTCCACTTT	CASSPGQSYNSPLHF
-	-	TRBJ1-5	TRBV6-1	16	TGTGCCAGCAGTGAGGGATTAGCGCTGTTGGATCAGCCCCAGCATTTT	CASSEGLALLDQPQHF
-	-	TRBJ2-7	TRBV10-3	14	TGTGCCATCAGTGAGAGGGGGGGCGCCTACGAGCAGTACTTC	CAISERGGAYEQYF
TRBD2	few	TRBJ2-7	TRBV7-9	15	TGTGCCAGCAGCTTAGCACTAGCGGGAGACCGGGAGCAGTACTTC	CASSLALAGDREQYF
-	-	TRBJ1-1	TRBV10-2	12	TGCGCCAGCAGTGAGGGGCGTCGTGGAGCTTTCTTT	CASSEGRRGAFF
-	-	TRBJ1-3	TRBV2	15	TGTGCCAGTGGAGGCGACCGGGGGGCGGGAAACACCATATATTTT	CASGGDRGAGNTIYF
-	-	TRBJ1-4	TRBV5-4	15	TGTGCCAGCAGCTTGGACAGCACAACTAATGAAAAACTGTTTTTT	CASSLDSTTNEKLFF
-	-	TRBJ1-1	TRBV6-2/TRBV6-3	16	TGTGCCAGCAGTCCACGGCGGGGGAGGATGAACACTGAAGCTTTCTTT	CASSPRRGRMNTEAFF
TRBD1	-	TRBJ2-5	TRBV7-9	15	TGTGCCAGCAGCTCGCGGGACAGGGTCCAAGAGACCCAGTACTTC	CASSSRDRVQETQYF
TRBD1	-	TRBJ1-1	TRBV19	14	TGTGCCAGTAGTAGCTTGGGACAGGGCACTGAAGCTTTCTTT	CASSSLGQGTEAFF
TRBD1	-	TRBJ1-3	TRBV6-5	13	TGTGCCAGCCTTGACAGGGGAGGAAACACCATATATTTT	CASLDRGGNTIYF
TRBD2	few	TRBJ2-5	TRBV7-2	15	TGTGCCAGCAGCCCGGGCGGGAGGCCCAGGGAGACCCAGTACTTC	CASSPGGRPRETQYF
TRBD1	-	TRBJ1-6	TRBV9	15	TGTGCCAGCAGCGTAGGCCGACAGGGTGGTTCACCCCTCCACTTT	CASSVGRQGGSPLHF
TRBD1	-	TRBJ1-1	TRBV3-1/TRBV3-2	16	TGTGCCAGCAGCCAAAGGACCCCCGGGACAGGCTCCAGAGCTTTCTTT	CASSQRTPGTGSRAFF
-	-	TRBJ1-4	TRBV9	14	TGTGCCAGCAGCGTAGTAGGGGATGGCGAAAAACTGTTTTTT	CASSVVGDGEKLFF
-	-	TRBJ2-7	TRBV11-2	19	TGTGCCAGCAGCCGTACTTGGACAGGGAGGGAGAACCCCTCCTACGAGCAGTACTTC	CASSRTWTGRENPSYEQYF
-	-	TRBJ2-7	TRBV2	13	TGTGCCACCGGGGGAGGTATATGGAGCGAGCAGTACTTC	CATGGGIWSEQYF
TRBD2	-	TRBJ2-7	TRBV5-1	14	TGCGCCAGCAGCTCCCTAGCGGGAGCCCACGAGCAGTACTTC	CASSSLAGAHEQYF
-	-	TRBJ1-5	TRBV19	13	TGTGCCAGTAGTCTCAGGGAAAATCAGCCCCAGCATTTT	CASSLRENQPQHF
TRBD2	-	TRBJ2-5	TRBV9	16	TGTGCCAGCAGCTCAGGACTAGCGGAGAACCAAGAGACCCAGTACTTC	CASSSGLAENQETQYF
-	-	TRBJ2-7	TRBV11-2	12	TGTGCCAGCAGCTTAGATATGTACGAGCAGTACTTC	CASSLDMYEQYF
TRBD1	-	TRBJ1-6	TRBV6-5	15	TGTGCCAGCAGTTACTCGAGACAGGGCCCCAATCCCCTCCACTTT	CASSYSRQGPNPLHF
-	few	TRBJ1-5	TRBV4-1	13	TGCGCCAGCAGCCAAGAGCGGGATCAGCCCCAGCATTTT	CASSQERDQPQHF
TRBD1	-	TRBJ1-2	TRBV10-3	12	TGTGCCATCAGGGACAGGGTCGGAGGCTACACCTTC	CAIRDRVGGYTF
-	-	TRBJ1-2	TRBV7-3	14	TGTGCCAGCAGCCAAACGGGGGGGAGAGGTGGCTACACCTTC	CASSQTGGRGGYTF
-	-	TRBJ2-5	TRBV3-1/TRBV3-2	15	TGTGCCAGCAGCCAAGGCCCAAGCGGTCAAGAGACCCAGTACTTC	CASSQGPSGQETQYF
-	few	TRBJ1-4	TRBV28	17	TGTGCCAGCAGTCGATTCACAACAGGGCTAACTAATGAAAAACTGTTTTTT	CASSRFTTGLTNEKLFF
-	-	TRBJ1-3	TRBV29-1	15	TGCAGCGTGGGGGACACGTTAGGGCCTGGAAACACCATATATTTT	CSVGDTLGPGNTIYF
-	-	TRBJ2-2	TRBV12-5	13	TGTGCTAGTGGGAGTCTTCCCACCGGGGAGCTGTTTTTT	CASGSLPTGELFF
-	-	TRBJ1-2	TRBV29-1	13	TGCAGCGTTACCGACAGAGATAACTATGGCTACACCTTC	CSVTDRDNYGYTF
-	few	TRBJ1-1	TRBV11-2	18	TGTGCCAGCAGCCCCCTCGGTATGCGGGTGAGCCTGAACACTGAAGCTTTCTTT	CASSPLGMRVSLNTEAFF
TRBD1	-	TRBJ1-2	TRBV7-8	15	TGTGCCAGCAGCAAGGACAGGGGGCGCAGTTATGGCTACACCTTC	CASSKDRGRSYGYTF
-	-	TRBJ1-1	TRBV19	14	TGTGCCAGTAATGGACCTGGGGCGAACACTGAAGCTTTCTTT	CASNGPGANTEAFF
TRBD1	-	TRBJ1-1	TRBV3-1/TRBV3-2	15	TGTGCCAGCAAATACGCCGACAGGGTGGGCACTGAAGCTTTCTTT	CASKYADRVGTEAFF